This TCR beta chain was obtained from a study of early T cells in non-severe SARS-CoV-2 infection. Study-wide background: Bulk RNA isolated from unsorted whole blood underwent sequencing; chains were not paired.

The ends lost 8 bases at V and 2 bases at J; junction bases unmatched: 15. The V gene's germline CDR1 is MNHEY and CDR2 SMNVEV (reference sequence). The length of the CDR3 is 18 residues. Study-level results: A preference for anti-spike CD8 responses marked VDJdb matching, which missed private and CD4 specificities.

Individual cDNA molecules were tagged with unique molecular identifiers, the study reported. One entry per CDR3 protein, called by TCRdb with MiXCR from the 5' RACE reads. Of 100,000 to 140,000 distinct CDR3 sequences listed, approximately 10% were seen once; the top ten hold 7.6%. There are many counts of this clonotype. Its specificity is unknown. The TCR comes from an adult who was a healthcare worker with PCR-confirmed SARS-CoV-2 infection or an uninfected control (not recorded which). The V call is TRBV27, the J call TRBJ2-2; the match to TRBD2 covers 9 bases. Sequencing input: whole blood. CDR3 bases: TGTGCCAGCCCCCGCCCGGGGCGGGAGGGCCTAAACACCGGGGAGCTGTTTTTT. Amino acid sequence: CASPRPGREGLNTGELFF.